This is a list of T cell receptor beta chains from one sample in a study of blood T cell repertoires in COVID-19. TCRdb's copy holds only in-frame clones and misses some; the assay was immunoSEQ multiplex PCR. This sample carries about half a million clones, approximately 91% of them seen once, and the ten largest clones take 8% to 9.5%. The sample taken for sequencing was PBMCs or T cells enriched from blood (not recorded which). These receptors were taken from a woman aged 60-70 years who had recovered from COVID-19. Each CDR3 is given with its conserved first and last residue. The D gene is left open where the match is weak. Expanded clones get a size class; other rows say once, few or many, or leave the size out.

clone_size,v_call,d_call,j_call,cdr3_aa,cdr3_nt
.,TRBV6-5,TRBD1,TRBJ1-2,CASSPGTGVYGYTF,TGTGCCAGCAGTCCCGGGACAGGGGTGTATGGCTACACCTTC
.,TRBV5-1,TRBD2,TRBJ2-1,CASSFAGVVYNEQFF,TGCGCCAGCAGCTTTGCGGGGGTGGTGTACAATGAGCAGTTCTTC
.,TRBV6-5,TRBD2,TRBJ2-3,CASRPFGGAIDTQYF,TGTGCCAGCAGACCTTTCGGGGGGGCCATAGATACGCAGTATTTT
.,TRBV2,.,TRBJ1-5,CASNGQGSQPQHF,TGTGCCAGCAATGGGCAGGGCAGCCAGCCCCAGCATTTT
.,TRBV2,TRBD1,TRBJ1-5,CASSPQGTGSNQPQHF,TGTGCCAGCAGTCCACAGGGGACGGGGAGCAATCAGCCCCAGCATTTT
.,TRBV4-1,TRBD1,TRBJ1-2,CASSQEGQGAIQRNGYTF,TGCGCCAGCAGCCAAGAGGGACAGGGGGCTATCCAGAGGAATGGCTACACCTTC
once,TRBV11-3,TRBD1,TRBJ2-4,CASSSPGQSFHRPYF,TGTGCCAGCAGCTCCCCGGGACAGTCCTTCCACCGTCCGTACTTC
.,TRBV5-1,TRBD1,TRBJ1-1,CASSLVGQGNTEAFF,TGCGCCAGCAGCTTGGTCGGACAGGGCAACACTGAAGCTTTCTTT
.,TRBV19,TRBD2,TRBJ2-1,CASSAATSGGHEQFF,TGTGCCAGTAGTGCAGCGACTAGCGGGGGGCATGAGCAGTTCTTC
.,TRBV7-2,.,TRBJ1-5,CASSSGFQPQHF,TGTGCCAGCAGCTCAGGGTTTCAGCCCCAGCATTTT
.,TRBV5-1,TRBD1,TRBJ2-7,CASSLENRGNEQYF,TGCGCCAGCAGCTTGGAAAACAGGGGAAACGAGCAGTACTTC